Each of the 20 T cell receptor beta chains below was sequenced from the same sample in a study of blood T cell repertoires in COVID-19. Here immunoSEQ multiplex PCR was the method, and the copy in TCRdb shows in-frame clones only, minus some. The sample holds 60,000 to 75,000 clones, 85% to 90% seen once. Sequencing was done on a sample of peripheral blood. These receptor sequences come from a man between 65 and 79 years old with active COVID-19.

V gene TRBV7-2 combines with J gene TRBJ2-7; 7 bases align to TRBD1. Germline loops: CDR1 SGHTA, CDR2 FQGNSA. This CDR3 is built from 14 residues. V was pared by 5 bases and J by 7 bases, with 11 bases of the junction left unmatched. CDR3 nucleotides: TGTGCCAGCAGCCCAGGACAGGCTTGGGGTGAGCAGTACTTC. It encodes CASSPGQAWGEQYF.

The rearrangement joins TRBV4-3 to TRBJ2-1, with 9 bases matching TRBD2. This CDR3 region has 18 residues. Per the germline V gene, CDR1 is LGHNA and CDR2 is YSLEER. With 4 bases clipped from V and 3 bases from J, the junction kept 13 bases outside the gene matches. The CDR3 reads CASSPSENTLAGYNEQFF. The CDR3 DNA follows: TGCGCCAGCAGCCCCTCCGAAAATACACTAGCGGGCTACAATGAGCAGTTCTTC.

The rearrangement uses TRBV15 and TRBJ2-4; the match to TRBD2 covers 8 bases. The V gene's germline CDR1 is LNHNV and CDR2 YYDKDF (reference sequence). The CDR3 runs to 15 residues. J was trimmed by 3 bases and V by 1 base; bases with no gene match: 2. As DNA, the CDR3 is TGTGCCACCAGCAGAGGGCGGGAGGTCAAAAACATTCAGTACTTC. Protein: CATSRGREVKNIQYF.

CDR3 in amino acids: CASSQSRTNQYF. The CDR3 bases are TGTGCCAGCAGCCAATCTAGGACTAACCAGTACTTC. The chain is built from TRBV7-8 and TRBJ2-7, with D possibly being TRBD2 (6 bases). The germline V and J ends were trimmed by 5 bases and 10 bases, with 15 bases remaining between them. CDR3 size: 12 residues. Germline loops: CDR1 SGHVS, CDR2 FQNEAQ.

This rearrangement joins TRBV7-2 to TRBJ2-1; TRBD1 is a possible D gene (6 bases). This CDR3 is 19 amino acids long. The germline CDR1 and CDR2 sequences are SGHTA and FQGNSA. Trimming shortened V by 2 bases and J by 5 bases, and 25 bases separated the two germline ends. The DNA for the CDR3 is TGTGCCAGCAGCTTATGGCCCGCCGAACCGGGACACACGAACAATGAGCAGTTCTTC. It specifies CASSLWPAEPGHTNNEQFF.

V and J are TRBV19 and TRBJ1-1; tentative D call: TRBD1 (5 bases). CDR3 length equals 16 residues. Germline CDR1 and CDR2: LNHDA and SQIVND (reference sequence). Trimming pared 5 bases from V and 0 bases from J, leaving 16 bases between. The CDR3 here is CASSPPGGGVNTEAFF. In DNA, the CDR3 is TGTGCCAGTAGTCCCCCCGGGGGGGGAGTGAACACTGAAGCTTTCTTT.

V is TRBV7-6 and J is TRBJ1-1; 7 positions agree with TRBD1. V shed 5 bases, J shed 4 bases, and the junction held 13 bases outside the gene matches. This CDR3 region has 16 residues. Germline V gene lookup returns CDR1 SGHVS and CDR2 FNYEAQ. The CDR3 DNA reads as TGTGCCAGCAGCCGAGGGGGCGCGGGGATAGGCACTGAAGCTTTCTTT. It yields the protein CASSRGGAGIGTEAFF.

The chain combines TRBV5-6 with TRBJ1-6, with 7 bases that match TRBD1. This CDR3 is 16 amino acids long. Germline CDR1 reads SGHDT; CDR2 reads YYEEEE. Trimming removed 1 base from V and 9 bases from J; junction bases left unmatched: 10. The DNA for the CDR3 is TGTGCCAGCAGCTTGTCCAGGGGGATCGGGGGTTCACCCCTCCACTTT. Translated, it gives CASSLSRGIGGSPLHF. The full variable domain, its missing parts supplied by reference TRBV5-6 and TRBJ1-6, is DAGVTQSPTHLIKTRGQQVTLRCSPKSGHDTVSWYQQALGQGPQFIFQYYEEEERQRGNFPDRFSGHQFPNYSSELNVNALLLGDSALYLCASSLSRGIGGSPLHFGNGTRLTVT.

This chain connects TRBV10-3 to TRBJ2-7; D gene uncertain. The V gene's germline CDR1 is ENHRY and CDR2 SYGVKD. The CDR3 length is 13 residues. Trimming shortened V by 3 bases and J by 3 bases, and 9 bases separated the two germline ends. CDR3 nucleotides: TGTGCCATCAGTGACGGAGTGGGCTACGAGCAGTACTTC. Protein: CAISDGVGYEQYF.

The chain joins TRBV7-2 to TRBJ1-1; 8 positions agree with TRBD1. From germline, CDR1 is SGHTA and CDR2 FQGNSA. CDR3 length: 15 residues. With 7 bases clipped from V and 6 bases from J, the junction kept 13 bases outside the gene matches. The CDR3 DNA follows: TGTGCCAGCACCCTGGGGGGACAGGTAGGCTCTGAAGCTTTCTTT. This sequence encodes CASTLGGQVGSEAFF. Filled out from reference TRBV7-2 and TRBJ1-1, the complete variable domain reads GAGVSQSPSNKVTEKGKDVELRCDPISGHTALYWYRQSLGQGLEFLIYFQGNSAPDKSGLPSDRFSAERTGGSVSTLTIQRTQQEDSAVYLCASTLGGQVGSEAFFGQGTRLTVV.

Comments on this clone: This specimen includes other DNA sequences encoding the same CDR3. The V call is TRBV7-2, the J call TRBJ2-2, with a tentative D call TRBD1 (6 bases). This CDR3 has 17 residues. The V end was cut by 1 base, the J end by 0 bases, with 12 bases between. Germline-derived CDR1 and CDR2 are SGHTA and FQGNSA. The CDR3 DNA is TGTGCCAGCAGCTTAGGGGGTTGGGGGCCGAACACCGGGGAGCTGTTTTTT. Amino acids: CASSLGGWGPNTGELFF.

This chain links TRBV28 with TRBJ1-2; a possible D gene is TRBD1 (6 bases). The length of the CDR3 is 15 residues. Germline V gene sequence: CDR1 MDHEN, CDR2 SYDVKM. The ends were cut back, 7 bases at V and 1 base at J, with 16 bases in the middle. CDR3 bases: TGTGCCAGCACCCCCGGGGGGGCCCATAACTATGGCTACACCTTC. Amino acids: CASTPGGAHNYGYTF.

The chain employs TRBV4-3 and TRBJ2-7; TRBD2 might be the D (5 bases). V lost 0 bases, J lost 2 bases, and 14 bases lay in between. The CDR3 contains 16 residues. CDR1 LGHNA and CDR2 YSLEER come from the germline V gene. Written as DNA, the CDR3 is TGCGCCAGCAGCCAAGATAGTCGGGGAAGGACCTACGAGCAGTACTTC. Translation: CASSQDSRGRTYEQYF.

V and J are TRBV15 and TRBJ2-7; weak D call: TRBD1 (5 bases). The CDR3 consists of 13 residues. V was shortened by 0 bases and J by 5 bases, with 8 bases between the two germline ends. Germline V gives CDR1 LNHNV, CDR2 YYDKDF (reference sequence). Here the CDR3 reads CATSREGRDEQYF. The CDR3 bases are TGTGCCACCAGCAGAGAGGGCAGGGACGAGCAGTACTTC.

This clone appeared once. The rearrangement links TRBV7-2 to TRBJ2-5; 8 nucleotides align to TRBD1. The CDR3 is made up of 14 amino acids. V lost 5 bases, J lost 5 bases, and 7 bases stayed unmatched. Germline CDR1 is SGHTA and CDR2 is FQGNSA. CDR3 DNA sequence: TGTGCCAGCAGCCCCCAGGGGGCAGTCGAGACCCAGTACTTC. Its protein product is CASSPQGAVETQYF.

This rearrangement joins TRBV7-2 to TRBJ2-7; possible D gene TRBD2, 7 bases. CDR1 and CDR2 from the germline V gene are SGHTA and FQGNSA. The CDR3 extends over 13 amino acids. V gave up 1 base and J gave up 6 bases, with 10 bases separating them. CDR3 bases: TGTGCCAGCAGCTTAGGGGGAGGGGGCGAGCAGTACTTC. This sequence encodes CASSLGGGGEQYF.

In nucleotides, the CDR3 is TGTGCCAGCAGCCATAGGCGGGGTAGGCCAAGCACAGATACGCAGTATTTT. Protein: CASSHRRGRPSTDTQYF. The chain carries TRBV7-8 and TRBJ2-3, with D perhaps TRBD2 (6 bases). Trimming cost V 5 bases and J 0 bases, with 18 bases left between them. Looked up from germline, CDR1 is SGHVS and CDR2 is FQNEAQ. This CDR3 spans 17 amino acids.

This chain connects TRBV29-1 to TRBJ2-7; 11 nucleotides line up with TRBD2. The CDR3 extends over 14 amino acids. Trimming removed 4 bases from V and 2 bases from J; junction bases left unmatched: 4. The germline V gene has CDR1 SQVTM and CDR2 ANQGSEA. CDR3 sequence: CSVGFSGRAYEQYF. In DNA, the CDR3 is TGCAGCGTTGGGTTTAGCGGGAGGGCCTACGAGCAGTACTTC.

The chain has TRBV7-6 and TRBJ1-1; D might be TRBD1 (6 bases). The CDR3 contains 16 residues. Germline V CDR1 and CDR2: SGHVS, FNYEAQ. V was cut by 5 bases and J by 0 bases, with 16 bases left in between. In DNA, the CDR3 is TGTGCCAGCAGCCCAGGGGCCCCAGCTATGAACACTGAAGCTTTCTTT. Protein product: CASSPGAPAMNTEAFF.

The gene calls are TRBV27 and TRBJ2-1; 12 nucleotides line up with TRBD2. This CDR3 region has 15 residues. Germline V CDR1 and CDR2: MNHEY, SMNVEV (reference sequence). Germline trimming cut 3 bases from V and 6 bases from J; bases unmatched to any gene: 3. DNA of the CDR3: TGTGCCAGCAGTTTTGGGACTAGCGGGCTCAATGAGCAGTTCTTC. Translating gives CASSFGTSGLNEQFF.